This T cell receptor beta chain was recovered during a study of identical twins. Trimming pared 1 base from V and 3 bases from J, leaving 10 bases between. This CDR3 region has 14 residues. This clonotype was counted only a few times. Through template switching, a universal primer site was introduced, and the cDNA contained unique molecular identifiers. TCRdb redid the calling of the 5' RACE reads with MiXCR, one entry per CDR3 protein. The sample has 600,000 to 850,000 distinct CDR3 sequences, 15% to 20% seen once; the top ten hold 10% to 15%. These same records also appear under a second study, on T cells expressing NK-cell markers. That study adds: The contribution of dominant NKG2C+ clonotypes to CD8+ T cells in more than five donors was roughly 1.0-7.5%.

This chain connects TRBV12-3 or TRBV12-4 to TRBJ2-7; D might be TRBD2 (5 bases). Sequenced material: PBMCs. This receptor was obtained from a woman between 18 and 29 years old in good health. The CDR3 reads CASSLGGRIYEQYF. The CDR3 DNA reads TGTGCCAGCAGTTTAGGTGGGAGAATCTACGAGCAGTACTTC.